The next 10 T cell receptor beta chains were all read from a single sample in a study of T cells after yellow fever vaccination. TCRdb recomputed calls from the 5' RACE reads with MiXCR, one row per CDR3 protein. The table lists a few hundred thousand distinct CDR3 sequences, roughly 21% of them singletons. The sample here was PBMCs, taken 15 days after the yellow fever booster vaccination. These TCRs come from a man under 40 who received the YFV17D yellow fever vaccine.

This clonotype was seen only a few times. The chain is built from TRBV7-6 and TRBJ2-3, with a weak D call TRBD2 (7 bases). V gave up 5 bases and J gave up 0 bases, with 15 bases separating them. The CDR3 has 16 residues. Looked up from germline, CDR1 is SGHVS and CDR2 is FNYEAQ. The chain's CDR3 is CASSGGGAMSTDTQYF. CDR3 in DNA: TGTGCCAGCAGCGGGGGGGGGGCCATGAGCACAGATACGCAGTATTTT.

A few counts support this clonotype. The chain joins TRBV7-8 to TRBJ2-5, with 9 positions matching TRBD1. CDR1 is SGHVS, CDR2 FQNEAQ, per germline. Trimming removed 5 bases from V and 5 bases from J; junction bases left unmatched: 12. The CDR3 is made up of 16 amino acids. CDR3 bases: TGTGCCAGCAGCCCCAGGGTCGGACAGGGGCAGGAGACCCAGTACTTC. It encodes CASSPRVGQGQETQYF.

CDR3 residues: CASTPRGLAGGGEQYF. The CDR3 nucleotides are TGTGCCAGCACTCCGAGGGGACTAGCGGGAGGGGGGGAGCAGTACTTC. The rearrangement links TRBV3-1 to TRBJ2-7; 16 positions agree with TRBD2. The CDR3 is 16 residues long. V gave up 7 bases and J gave up 7 bases; unmatched junction bases: 10. Germline V CDR1 and CDR2: LGHDT, YNNKEL (reference sequence).

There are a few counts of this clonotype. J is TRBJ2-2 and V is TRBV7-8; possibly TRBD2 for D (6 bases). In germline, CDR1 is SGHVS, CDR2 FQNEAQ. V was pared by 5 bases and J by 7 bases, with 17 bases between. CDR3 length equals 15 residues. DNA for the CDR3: TGTGCCAGCAGCACCGGGACTCTTCTTGGCGGGGAGCTGTTTTTT. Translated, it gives CASSTGTLLGGELFF.

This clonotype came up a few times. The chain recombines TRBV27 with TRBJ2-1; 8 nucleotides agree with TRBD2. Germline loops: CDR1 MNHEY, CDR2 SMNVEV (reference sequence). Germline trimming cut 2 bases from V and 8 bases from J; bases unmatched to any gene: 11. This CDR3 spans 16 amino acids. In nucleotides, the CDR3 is TGTGCCAGCAGTTTACTCATGAGCGGGAGAATAGATGAGCAGTTCTTC. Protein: CASSLLMSGRIDEQFF.

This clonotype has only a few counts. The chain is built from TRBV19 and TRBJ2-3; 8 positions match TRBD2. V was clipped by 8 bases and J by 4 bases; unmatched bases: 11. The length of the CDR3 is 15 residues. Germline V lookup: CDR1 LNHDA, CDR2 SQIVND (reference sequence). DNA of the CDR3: TGTGCCAGTGGACTAGCAGGTTTAGCGGCAGATACGCAGTATTTT. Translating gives CASGLAGLAADTQYF.

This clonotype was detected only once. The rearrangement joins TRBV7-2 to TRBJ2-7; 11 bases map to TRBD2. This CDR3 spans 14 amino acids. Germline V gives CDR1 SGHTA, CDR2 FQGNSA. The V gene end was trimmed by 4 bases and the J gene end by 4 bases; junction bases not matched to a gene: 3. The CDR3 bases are TGTGCCAGCAGCTCGACTAGCGGGGAATACGAGCAGTACTTC. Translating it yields CASSSTSGEYEQYF.

The CDR3 spells CASSEETYNEQFF. CDR3 coding DNA: TGTGCCAGCAGCGAGGAAACCTACAATGAGCAGTTCTTC. The rearrangement links TRBV5-4 to TRBJ2-1; D gene uncertain. The length of the CDR3 is 13 residues. The germline V gene has CDR1 SGHNT and CDR2 YYREEE (reference sequence). The V gene lost 4 bases and the J gene lost 2 bases, with 7 bases spanning the gap.

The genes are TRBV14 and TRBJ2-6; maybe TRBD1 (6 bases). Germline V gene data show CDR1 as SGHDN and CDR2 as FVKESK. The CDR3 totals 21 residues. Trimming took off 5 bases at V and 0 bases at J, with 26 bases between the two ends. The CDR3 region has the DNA TGTGCCAGCAGCAGGGGGATGGTGGGACCACCCCCATACTCTGGGGCCAACGTCCTGACTTTC. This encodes CASSRGMVGPPPYSGANVLTF.

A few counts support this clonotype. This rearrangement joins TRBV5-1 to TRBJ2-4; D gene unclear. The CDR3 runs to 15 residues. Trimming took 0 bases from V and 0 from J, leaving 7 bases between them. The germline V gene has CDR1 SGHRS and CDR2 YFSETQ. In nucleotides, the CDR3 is TGCGCCAGCAGCTTGGCCGGCCTAGCCAAAAACATTCAGTACTTC. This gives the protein CASSLAGLAKNIQYF. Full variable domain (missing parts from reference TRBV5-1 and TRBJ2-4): KAGVTQTPRYLIKTRGQQVTLSCSPISGHRSVSWYQQTPGQGLQFLFEYFSETQRNKGNFPGRFSGRQFSNSRSEMNVSTLELGDSALYLCASSLAGLAKNIQYFGAGTRLSVL.